The 30 T cell receptor beta chains presented below share a single source sample, sequenced in a study of CD8+ T cells in alopecia areata. RNA was extracted and reverse transcribed into cDNA as the sequencing template. Only in-frame clones appear in the TCRdb table, and some are missing; sequencing was by immunoSEQ multiplex PCR. The data contain approximately 99,000 clones, roughly 60% of them seen just once; the ten biggest clones take up roughly 19%. Sequenced material: CD8+ T cells sorted from blood. The receptor set was obtained from a human donor in good health.

V and J are TRBV7-9 and TRBJ2-3; tentatively, D is TRBD1 or TRBD2 (6 bases each). Between the trimmed V and J ends, which lost 5 bases and 9 bases, there was a span of 12 bases. CDR1 and CDR2 (germline): SEHNR, FQNEAQ (reference sequence). There are 12 residues in the CDR3. This CDR3 reads CASSPRGETQYF. In nucleotides, the CDR3 is TGTGCCAGCAGCCCGAGGGGGGAGACGCAGTATTTT.

The rearrangement links TRBV6-5 to TRBJ2-1, with 8 bases aligning to TRBD2. Germline CDR1 MNHEY, CDR2 SVGAGI. The CDR3 sequence is 15 residues long. V lost 1 base to trimming and J lost 7 bases; unmatched junction nucleotides: 6. The CDR3 protein is CASSYWRGAGNEQFF. In DNA, the CDR3 is TGTGCCAGCAGTTACTGGCGGGGGGCGGGAAATGAGCAGTTCTTC.

CDR3 protein: CASSPSDRGSNTEAFF. CDR3 coding DNA: TGTGCCAGCAGCCCGAGTGACAGGGGATCGAACACTGAAGCTTTCTTT. V gene TRBV13 combines with J gene TRBJ1-1, with 8 bases identical to TRBD1. With 5 bases clipped from V and 1 base from J, the junction kept 9 bases outside the gene matches. The CDR3 has 16 amino acids. Germline V lookup: CDR1 PRHDT, CDR2 FYEKMQ (reference sequence).

This clone was picked up a small number of times. This chain joins TRBV7-9 and TRBJ1-4, with unresolved D. The CDR3 sequence is 15 residues long. The V gene's germline CDR1 is SEHNR and CDR2 FQNEAQ (reference sequence). V was cut by 4 bases and J by 3 bases, with 12 bases left in between. The CDR3 sequence: CASSSQDTPNEKLFF. The CDR3, as DNA: TGTGCCAGCAGCTCGCAGGATACCCCTAATGAAAAACTGTTTTTT.

The chain carries TRBV5-1 and TRBJ2-7, with 8 positions matching TRBD2. Trimming took 0 bases from V and 5 from J; bases not matched to a gene: 1. Per the germline V gene, CDR1 is SGHRS and CDR2 is YFSETQ. The CDR3 consists of 13 residues. The CDR3 region is CASSLAGGHEQYF. CDR3 bases: TGCGCCAGCAGCTTGGCGGGGGGGCACGAGCAGTACTTC.

The chain has TRBV5-1 and TRBJ2-7; 7 bases agree with TRBD2. Germline V lookup: CDR1 SGHRS, CDR2 YFSETQ. Germline trimming cut 2 bases from V and 1 base from J; bases unmatched to any gene: 3. This CDR3 has 14 amino acids. The CDR3 here is CASSFGGGSYEQYF. The DNA for the CDR3 is TGCGCCAGCAGCTTCGGCGGGGGATCCTACGAGCAGTACTTC.

The chain recombines TRBV2 with TRBJ1-6, with D unclear. Deletions cut 3 bases from V and 10 bases from J, with 4 bases between. The length of the CDR3 is 11 residues. CDR1 SNHLY and CDR2 FYNNEI come from the germline V gene. The CDR3 spells CASSDSSPLHF. The CDR3 DNA is TGTGCCAGCAGTGATTCCTCACCCCTCCACTTT.

V is TRBV30 and J is TRBJ1-1; 9 positions match TRBD1. CDR1 is GTSNPN and CDR2 is SVGIG in the germline V gene (reference sequence). The CDR3 spans 14 residues. With 2 bases clipped from V and 5 bases from J, the junction kept 6 bases outside the gene matches. CDR3 protein: CAWSLTGGETEAFF. CDR3 sequence (DNA): TGTGCCTGGAGTCTCACAGGGGGCGAAACTGAAGCTTTCTTT.

J is TRBJ2-1 and V is TRBV29-1, with TRBD2 matching 10 bases. In germline, CDR1 is SQVTM, CDR2 ANQGSEA. The CDR3 runs 18 residues. Trimming took 0 bases from V and 1 from J; bases not matched to a gene: 9. The DNA of the CDR3 is TGCAGCGTTGAAGATTCCCCTAGCGGGGGATCGTCCTACAATGAGCAGTTCTTC. It specifies CSVEDSPSGGSSYNEQFF.

This rearrangement joins TRBV12-5 to TRBJ2-5; D might be TRBD1 or TRBD2, each matching 5 bases. The CDR3 totals 15 residues. Germline V CDR1 and CDR2: LGHNT, FRNRAP. V was pared by 2 bases and J by 2 bases, with 12 bases between. The CDR3, as DNA: TGTGCTAGTGGTTTGTGGCTAGAGGGGCAAGAGACCCAGTACTTC. This translates into CASGLWLEGQETQYF.

The chain links TRBV7-6 to TRBJ2-5; maybe TRBD1 (6 bases). Trimming removed 1 base at V and 2 bases at J, with 11 bases between. Germline V gene sequence: CDR1 SGHVS, CDR2 FNYEAQ. CDR3 length: 15 residues. CDR3 loop: CASSLVKGEQETQYF. CDR3 DNA sequence: TGTGCCAGCAGCTTAGTTAAGGGGGAACAAGAGACCCAGTACTTC.

J is TRBJ2-3 and V is TRBV2; D ambiguous. The length of the CDR3 is 15 residues. Between the trimmed V and J ends, which lost 7 bases and 2 bases, there was a span of 16 bases. CDR1 and CDR2 from the germline V gene are SNHLY and FYNNEI. CDR3 coding DNA: TGTGCCAGCAAAAACACGGGCGCCCCCACAGATACGCAGTATTTT. Residues: CASKNTGAPTDTQYF.

In this sample, this clone turned up a few times. V and J are TRBV9 and TRBJ2-3, with D maybe TRBD1 (6 bases). This CDR3 spans 15 amino acids. Trimming took off 4 bases at V and 0 bases at J, with 12 bases between the two ends. Germline CDR1 reads SGDLS; CDR2 reads YYNGEE. CDR3 sequence reads: CASSKGHHSTDTQYF. In DNA, the CDR3 is TGTGCCAGCAGCAAGGGACACCATAGCACAGATACGCAGTATTTT.

The chain recombines TRBV29-1 with TRBJ1-2, with D possibly being TRBD1 (5 bases). Trimming pared 6 bases from V and 8 bases from J, leaving 16 bases between. The CDR3 loop spans 12 amino acids. Germline-derived CDR1 and CDR2 are SQVTM and ANQGSEA. The CDR3 DNA follows: TGCAGCGTCGCCTCCGGGACCCCCGGCTACACCTTC. Residues: CSVASGTPGYTF.

This chain joins TRBV7-6 and TRBJ2-7; D ambiguous. Trimming shortened V by 1 base and J by 2 bases, and 9 bases separated the two germline ends. The CDR3 runs 14 residues. Germline CDR1 SGHVS, CDR2 FNYEAQ. The DNA for the CDR3 is TGTGCCAGCAGCTTAGGGGCCCTGGCCTACGAGCAGTACTTC. Translated: CASSLGALAYEQYF.

V is TRBV5-4 and J is TRBJ2-3, with TRBD2 matching over 12 bases. The V and J ends lost 6 bases and 4 bases, in that order; junction bases with no gene match: 9. Germline assignment: CDR1 SGHNT and CDR2 YYREEE (reference sequence). The CDR3 spans 16 residues. The CDR3 DNA follows: TGTGCCAGCACCAAAACGACTAGCGGGGGATCAGATACGCAGTATTTT. This translates into CASTKTTSGGSDTQYF.

The chain joins TRBV30 to TRBJ1-5; 8 positions agree with TRBD1. V trimming: 5 bases; J trimming: 5 bases; junction bases outside the gene matches: 5. The CDR3 runs 13 residues. CDR1 is GTSNPN and CDR2 is SVGIG in the germline V gene (reference sequence). The CDR3, as DNA: TGTGCCTGGGCGACAGGGGCGGATCAGCCCCAGCATTTT. As protein: CAWATGADQPQHF.

The chain employs TRBV6-6 and TRBJ2-2; D unresolved. V dropped 6 bases and J dropped 5 bases, with 4 bases sitting between them. This CDR3 is built from 11 residues. Germline CDR1 and CDR2: MNHNY and SVGAGI (reference sequence). The CDR3 loop is CASRGTGELFF. In DNA form, the CDR3 reads TGTGCCAGCAGAGGTACCGGGGAGCTGTTTTTT.

In its sample, this clone was seen a few times. V usage is TRBV2 and J usage is TRBJ1-1; D call uncertain. V lost 4 bases and J lost 1, with 10 bases in between. Germline CDR1 and CDR2: SNHLY and FYNNEI. The length of the CDR3 is 14 residues. As DNA, the CDR3 is TGTGCCAGCAGTGTTACACTCCGGAACACTGAAGCTTTCTTT. Translated, it gives CASSVTLRNTEAFF.

This clone was observed a few times. The rearrangement links TRBV2 to TRBJ2-7; D may be TRBD1 (5 bases). V was clipped by 6 bases and J by 2 bases, with 11 bases between them. Germline values: CDR1 SNHLY, CDR2 FYNNEI. The CDR3 extends over 13 amino acids. In DNA, the CDR3 is TGTGCCAGCAGAACCGACAGTGCCTACGAGCAGTACTTC. Protein: CASRTDSAYEQYF.

The CDR3 sequence: CASSLLVQGAETQYF. The DNA of the CDR3 is TGTGCCAGCAGCTTGCTTGTGCAGGGGGCAGAGACCCAGTACTTC. This chain connects TRBV5-6 to TRBJ2-5; TRBD1 agrees at 8 bases. In germline, CDR1 is SGHDT, CDR2 YYEEEE. Trimming removed 1 base from V and 4 bases from J; junction bases left unmatched: 6. The CDR3 is 15 residues long.

This clone was seen more than once but under ten times. The V and J genes are TRBV6-1 and TRBJ2-2; TRBD2 is a possible D gene (6 bases). The germline V gene has CDR1 MNHNS and CDR2 SASEGT. V shed 3 bases and J shed 0 bases, with 11 bases lying between them. This CDR3 contains 16 residues. The CDR3 DNA reads TGTGCCAGCAGTGATGTGCTAGCGACGAACACCGGGGAGCTGTTTTTT. It yields the protein CASSDVLATNTGELFF.

The rearrangement uses TRBV7-8 and TRBJ2-7; D unclear. Between the trimmed V and J ends, which lost 5 bases and 4 bases, there was a span of 12 bases. Germline CDR1 and CDR2: SGHVS and FQNEAQ. This CDR3 spans 13 amino acids. The CDR3 DNA follows: TGTGCCAGCAGCCCAAGACTCGATTACGAGCAGTACTTC. Translated, it gives CASSPRLDYEQYF.

The chain recombines TRBV9 with TRBJ2-7; the D is unclear. The CDR3 is made up of 13 amino acids. Germline V lookup: CDR1 SGDLS, CDR2 YYNGEE. Trimming left V 0 bases short and J 7 bases short, with 11 bases between. The CDR3 region is CASSVATLSEQYF. CDR3 nucleotides: TGTGCCAGCAGCGTAGCTACGCTGAGTGAGCAGTACTTC.

There are a few counts of this clone. The chain carries TRBV7-2 and TRBJ2-7; D not resolved. Trimming cost V 2 bases and J 3 bases, with 17 bases left between them. The CDR3 totals 16 residues. Germline V gene sequence: CDR1 SGHTA, CDR2 FQGNSA. The CDR3 here is CASSLRGPRAFYEQYF. CDR3 coding DNA: TGTGCCAGCAGCTTACGAGGTCCTCGGGCCTTCTACGAGCAGTACTTC. Variable domain in full (rest from reference TRBV7-2 and TRBJ2-7): GAGVSQSPSNKVTEKGKDVELRCDPISGHTALYWYRQSLGQGLEFLIYFQGNSAPDKSGLPSDRFSAERTGGSVSTLTIQRTQQEDSAVYLCASSLRGPRAFYEQYFGPGTRLTVT.

This clone was observed a few times. This chain links TRBV9 with TRBJ2-3; maybe TRBD2 (6 bases). This CDR3 has 16 residues. Trimming took 0 bases from V and 0 from J, leaving 11 bases between them. Germline V lookup: CDR1 SGDLS, CDR2 YYNGEE. CDR3 nucleotides: TGTGCCAGCAGCGTAGTTGGAGGGTCTAGCACAGATACGCAGTATTTT. Translating it yields CASSVVGGSSTDTQYF.

This chain connects TRBV4-1 to TRBJ1-1, with D maybe TRBD1 (6 bases). This CDR3 is built from 13 residues. The V gene lost 7 bases and the J gene lost 5 bases, with 14 bases spanning the gap. Germline V gene sequence: CDR1 MGHRA, CDR2 YSYEKL. The chain's CDR3 is CASIGLGGTEAFF. In DNA form, the CDR3 reads TGCGCCAGCATAGGGTTAGGGGGGACTGAAGCTTTCTTT.

This chain uses TRBV5-1 with TRBJ1-1, with TRBD1 identical over 7 bases. The germline gives CDR1 SGHRS, CDR2 YFSETQ. J lost 0 bases, V lost 5 bases, and 7 bases had no gene match. The CDR3 spans 15 residues. For the CDR3, the DNA is TGCGCCAGCAGGGGAGGGACAGTCATGAACACTGAAGCTTTCTTT. This translates into CASRGGTVMNTEAFF.

V usage is TRBV7-9 and J usage is TRBJ2-3; TRBD2 is a possible D gene (5 bases). V gave up 2 bases and J gave up 6 bases, with 24 bases separating them. Germline CDR1 reads SEHNR; CDR2 reads FQNEAQ (reference sequence). The CDR3 covers 18 residues. This chain's CDR3 is CASSLCDSMGLWEDTQYF. DNA for the CDR3: TGTGCCAGCAGCTTATGCGACTCCATGGGCCTATGGGAGGATACGCAGTATTTT.

The rearrangement links TRBV25-1 to TRBJ2-7, with 7 positions matching TRBD1. The CDR3 is made up of 13 amino acids. Germline lookup yields CDR1 MGHDK and CDR2 SYGVNS. Unmatched junction bases numbered 3, after V lost 4 bases and J lost 3 bases. The CDR3 reads CASSGGQVYEQYF. In DNA form, the CDR3 reads TGTGCCAGCAGTGGCGGACAGGTCTACGAGCAGTACTTC.